This TCR beta chain stems from a study of T cells in Graves' hyperthyroidism and ophthalmopathy. Amplified regions were TCR beta CDR3 sequences from RNA transcripts. During a first-round RT-PCR of the TCR CDR3, the HTBI primer set was used. Via MiXCR, TCRdb re-called the multiplex PCR reads, giving one row per CDR3 protein. The sample carries about 380,000 distinct CDR3 sequences, approximately 13% recorded once. The hyperthyroidism was newly diagnosed and had lasted under 2 months; the patients were aged 18 to 65. Those patients with uncontrolled infection, other autoimmune disease, pregnancy or lactation were excluded. PBMCs stemmed from less than 13 ml fresh peripheral blood. Whole-study findings and limits: Progression to ophthalmopathy was predicted a median of 6.5 months early.

Germline V gives CDR1 KGHDR, CDR2 SFDVKD. Trimming cost V 2 bases and J 5 bases, with 15 bases left between them. The CDR3 contains 16 residues. This clonotype was observed many times. The antigen is unknown. The V call is TRBV24-1, the J call TRBJ2-1, with a weak D call TRBD1 (5 bases). The sequence was collected from a man aged 30 to 45 with Graves' hyperthyroidism that later progressed to Graves' ophthalmopathy. The sample taken for sequencing was blood. CDR3 sequence: CATSDWGSRTNNEQFF. The CDR3 bases are TGTGCCACCAGTGATTGGGGCAGTCGAACGAACAATGAGCAGTTCTTC.